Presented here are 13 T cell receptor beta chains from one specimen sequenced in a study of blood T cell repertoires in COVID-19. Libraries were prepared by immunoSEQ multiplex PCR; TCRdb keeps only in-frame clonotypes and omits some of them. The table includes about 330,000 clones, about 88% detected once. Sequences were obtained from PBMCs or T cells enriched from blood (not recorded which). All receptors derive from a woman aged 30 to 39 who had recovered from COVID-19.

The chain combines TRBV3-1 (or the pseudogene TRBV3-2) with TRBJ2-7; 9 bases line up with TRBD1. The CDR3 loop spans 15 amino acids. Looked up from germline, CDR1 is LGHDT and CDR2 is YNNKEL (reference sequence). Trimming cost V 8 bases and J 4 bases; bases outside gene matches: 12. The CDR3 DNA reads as TGTGCCAGCTCGAGGGGAACAGGGGGCGGGTACGAGCAGTACTTC. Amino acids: CASSRGTGGGYEQYF.

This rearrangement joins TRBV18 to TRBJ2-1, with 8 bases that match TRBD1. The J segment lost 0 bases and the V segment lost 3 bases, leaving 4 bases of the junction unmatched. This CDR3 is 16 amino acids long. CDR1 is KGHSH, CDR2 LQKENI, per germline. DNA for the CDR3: TGTGCCAGCTCACCCGGACAGGGCGTCTCCTACAATGAGCAGTTCTTC. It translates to CASSPGQGVSYNEQFF.

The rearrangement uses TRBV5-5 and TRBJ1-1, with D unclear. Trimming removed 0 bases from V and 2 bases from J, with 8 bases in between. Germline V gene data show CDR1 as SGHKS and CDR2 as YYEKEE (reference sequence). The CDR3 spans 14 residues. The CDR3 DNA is TGTGCCAGCAGCTTGGACCAAACAAACACTGAAGCTTTCTTT. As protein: CASSLDQTNTEAFF.

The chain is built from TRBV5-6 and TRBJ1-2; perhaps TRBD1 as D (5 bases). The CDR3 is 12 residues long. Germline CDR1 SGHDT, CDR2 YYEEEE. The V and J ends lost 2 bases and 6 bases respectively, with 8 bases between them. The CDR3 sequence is CASSFKGNGYTF. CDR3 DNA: TGTGCCAGCAGCTTTAAGGGGAATGGCTACACCTTC.

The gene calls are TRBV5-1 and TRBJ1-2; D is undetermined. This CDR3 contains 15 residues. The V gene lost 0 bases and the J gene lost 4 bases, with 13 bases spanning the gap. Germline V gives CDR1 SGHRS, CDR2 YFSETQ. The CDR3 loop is CASSLAAGFGYGYTF. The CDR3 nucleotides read TGCGCCAGCAGCTTGGCCGCGGGTTTCGGCTATGGCTACACCTTC.

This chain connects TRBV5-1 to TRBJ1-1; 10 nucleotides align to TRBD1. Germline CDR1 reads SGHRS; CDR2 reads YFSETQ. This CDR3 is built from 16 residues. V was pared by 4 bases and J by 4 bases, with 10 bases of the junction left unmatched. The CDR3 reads CASSLGTGAGGTEAFF. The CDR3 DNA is TGCGCCAGCAGCCTCGGGACAGGGGCCGGGGGCACTGAAGCTTTCTTT.

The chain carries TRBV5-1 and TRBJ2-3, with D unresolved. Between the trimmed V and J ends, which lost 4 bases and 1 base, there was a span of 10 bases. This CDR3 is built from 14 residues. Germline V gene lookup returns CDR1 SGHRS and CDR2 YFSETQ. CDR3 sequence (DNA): TGCGCCAGCAGCCCGACGACTGGCACAGATACGCAGTATTTT. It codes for CASSPTTGTDTQYF.

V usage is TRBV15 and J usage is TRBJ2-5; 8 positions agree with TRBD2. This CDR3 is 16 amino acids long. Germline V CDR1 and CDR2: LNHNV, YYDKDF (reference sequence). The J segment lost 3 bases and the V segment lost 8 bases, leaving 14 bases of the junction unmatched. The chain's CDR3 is CATSDPGLGVKETQYF. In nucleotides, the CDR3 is TGTGCCACCTCAGACCCGGGACTAGGGGTAAAAGAGACCCAGTACTTC.

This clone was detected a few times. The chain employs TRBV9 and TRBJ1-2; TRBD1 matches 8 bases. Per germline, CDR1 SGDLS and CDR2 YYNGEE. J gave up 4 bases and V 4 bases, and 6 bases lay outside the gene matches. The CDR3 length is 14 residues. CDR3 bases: TGTGCCAGCAGCTTGAGGACAGGGCTCTATGGCTACACCTTC. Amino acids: CASSLRTGLYGYTF.

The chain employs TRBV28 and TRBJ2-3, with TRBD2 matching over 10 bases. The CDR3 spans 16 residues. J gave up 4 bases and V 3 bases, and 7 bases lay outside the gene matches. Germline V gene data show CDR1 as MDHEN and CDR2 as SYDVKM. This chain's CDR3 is CASSFGTSVVSDTQYF. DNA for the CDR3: TGTGCCAGCAGTTTTGGGACTAGCGTAGTGTCAGATACGCAGTATTTT.

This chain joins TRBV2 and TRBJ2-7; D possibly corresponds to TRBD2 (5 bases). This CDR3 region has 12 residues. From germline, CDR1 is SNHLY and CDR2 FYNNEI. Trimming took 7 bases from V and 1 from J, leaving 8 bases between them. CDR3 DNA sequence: TGTGCCAGCAAGAGGACTTCCTACGAGCAGTACTTC. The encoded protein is CASKRTSYEQYF.

As DNA, the CDR3 is TGTGCCAGCAGTTTTGAGGGCCGATCACCCCTCCACTTT. It yields the protein CASSFEGRSPLHF. This chain connects TRBV12-3 or TRBV12-4 to TRBJ1-6; D uncertain. Trimming took off 3 bases at V and 10 bases at J, with 10 bases between the two ends. The CDR3 loop spans 13 amino acids.

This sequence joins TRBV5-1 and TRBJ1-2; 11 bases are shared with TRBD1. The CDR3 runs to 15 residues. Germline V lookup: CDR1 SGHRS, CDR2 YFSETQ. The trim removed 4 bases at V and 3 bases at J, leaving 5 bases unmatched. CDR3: CASSLPGQGDYGYTF. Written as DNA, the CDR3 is TGCGCCAGCAGCCTACCGGGACAGGGGGACTATGGCTACACCTTC.